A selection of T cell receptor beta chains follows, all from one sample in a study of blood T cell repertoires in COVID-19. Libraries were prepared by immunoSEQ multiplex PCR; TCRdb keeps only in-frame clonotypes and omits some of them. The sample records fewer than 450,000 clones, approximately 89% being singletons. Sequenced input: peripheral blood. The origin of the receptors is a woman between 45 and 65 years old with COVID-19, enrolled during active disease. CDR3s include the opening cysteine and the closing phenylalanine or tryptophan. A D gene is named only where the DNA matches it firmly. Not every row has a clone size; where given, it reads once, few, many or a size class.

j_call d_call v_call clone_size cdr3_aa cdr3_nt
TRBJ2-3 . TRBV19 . CASSYFRSISTDTQYF TGTGCCAGTAGCTACTTCCGGTCCATTAGTACAGATACGCAGTATTTT
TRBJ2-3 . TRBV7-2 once CASSFHKDTQYF TGTGCCAGCAGCTTCCACAAGGATACGCAGTATTTT
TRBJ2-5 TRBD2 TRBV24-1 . CATSDPGLAVQETQYF TGTGCCACCAGTGATCCGGGACTAGCGGTCCAAGAGACCCAGTACTTC
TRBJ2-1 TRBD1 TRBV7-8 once CATRTGARDEQFF TGTGCCACCCGGACAGGGGCAAGGGATGAGCAGTTCTTC
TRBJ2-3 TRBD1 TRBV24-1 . CATSDLGDSSPDTQYF TGTGCCACCAGTGATTTGGGGGACAGCTCCCCCGATACGCAGTATTTT
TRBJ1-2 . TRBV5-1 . CASSLDGRGYGYTF TGCGCCAGCAGCTTGGATGGCAGGGGTTATGGCTACACCTTC
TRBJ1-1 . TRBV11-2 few CASSFPSGSLKAFF TGTGCCAGCAGCTTCCCCTCGGGAAGCCTAAAAGCTTTCTTT
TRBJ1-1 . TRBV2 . CASPRGRGSNTEAFF TGTGCCAGCCCGCGGGGACGCGGTTCGAACACTGAAGCTTTCTTT
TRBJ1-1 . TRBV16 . CASSQEGPGWPTEAFF TGTGCCAGCAGCCAAGAGGGTCCGGGCTGGCCCACTGAAGCTTTCTTT
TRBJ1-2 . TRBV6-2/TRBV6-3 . CASSYTATFYGYTF TGTGCCAGCAGTTATACAGCCACCTTCTATGGCTACACCTTC
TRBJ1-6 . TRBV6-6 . CASSWGQPNSPLHF TGTGCCAGCAGTTGGGGACAACCGAATTCACCCCTCCACTTT
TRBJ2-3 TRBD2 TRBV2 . CASSLAGGVPSTDTQYF TGTGCCAGCTCCCTAGCGGGGGGCGTCCCTAGCACAGATACGCAGTATTTT
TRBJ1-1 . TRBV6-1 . CASSEGQMNTEAFF TGTGCCAGCAGTGAAGGACAGATGAACACTGAAGCTTTCTTT
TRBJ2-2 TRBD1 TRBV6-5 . CASSYGQGAGELFF TGTGCCAGCAGTTACGGACAGGGGGCCGGGGAGCTGTTTTTT
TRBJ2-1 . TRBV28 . CLVGGLVGYEQFF TGTTTGGTGGGGGGGCTGGTGGGATATGAGCAGTTCTTC
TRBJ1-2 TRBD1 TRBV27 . CASSLYALQGAQGYTF TGTGCCAGCAGTTTATACGCGCTCCAGGGGGCGCAAGGCTACACCTTC